This T cell receptor beta chain stems from a study of sequential checkpoint blockade in melanoma. Study in general: Roughly 20 patients had matched tumor biopsies before treatment and at week 13 after nivolumab or ipilimumab alone. Findings and limits, study-wide: Tumor T-cell fraction and clonality correlated with PD-L1 and CD8+ counts. Pretreatment TIL clonality tracked with response in the nivolumab-first arm. Patients with week-13 increases in T-cell fraction and clonality benefited about 30 times more often.

This sample's treatment: randomized to nivolumab then ipilimumab (arm A) or the reverse (arm B). This clone was recorded a few times. The antigen remains unidentified. Germline CDR1 and CDR2: MDHEN and SYDVKM. This CDR3 spans 12 amino acids. V lost 5 bases, J lost 4 bases, and 9 bases lay in between. Sequenced by immunoSEQ multiplex PCR; TCRdb stores in-frame clones only, minus some. This repertoire shows 10,000 or so clones, roughly 24% found once; its top ten account for around 10%. The sequence was collected from a human donor with melanoma. Sequencing used tumor tissue (inferred from file names), obtained from a patient given nivolumab and ipilimumab in sequence. The rearrangement uses TRBV28 and TRBJ2-7; D is unclear. The CDR3 coding sequence is TGTGCCAGCAGTCCAGACCTTTACGAGCAGTACTTC. It encodes CASSPDLYEQYF.